This TCR beta chain is from a study of PD-1 blockade in classical Hodgkin lymphoma. Whole-study results and caveats: Diminished baseline TCR diversity has been reported in newly diagnosed patients relative to healthy donors. Baseline diversity was lower in partial responders and progressors than complete responders. CD4+ TCR diversity, unlike CD8+, rose significantly by C4D1.

V was cut by 5 bases and J by 2 bases, with 16 bases left in between. Germline-derived CDR1 and CDR2 are LNHDA and SQIVND (reference sequence). The CDR3 is 15 amino acids. Clones were sequenced by immunoSEQ multiplex PCR, and TCRdb holds only the in-frame ones, with some missing. The sample includes about 39,000 clones, around four fifths seen only once; the top ten take 9.8%. Time point defined: cycle 4 day 1 (C4D1), after 5 to 7 weeks of nivolumab. No patient escaped relapse after autologous stem cell transplantation, and brentuximab vedotin exposure varied. A word on this clone: Its antigen is not known.

The source was peripheral blood mononuclear cells (PBMCs), collected before the fourth cycle of nivolumab. This chain connects TRBV19 to TRBJ2-7; D is perhaps TRBD1 (6 bases). The TCR was taken from a human donor with classical Hodgkin lymphoma. In DNA, the CDR3 is TGTGCCAGTAGTTCCAGGACAGTTCTCCCCTACGAGCAGTACTTC. It translates to CASSSRTVLPYEQYF.